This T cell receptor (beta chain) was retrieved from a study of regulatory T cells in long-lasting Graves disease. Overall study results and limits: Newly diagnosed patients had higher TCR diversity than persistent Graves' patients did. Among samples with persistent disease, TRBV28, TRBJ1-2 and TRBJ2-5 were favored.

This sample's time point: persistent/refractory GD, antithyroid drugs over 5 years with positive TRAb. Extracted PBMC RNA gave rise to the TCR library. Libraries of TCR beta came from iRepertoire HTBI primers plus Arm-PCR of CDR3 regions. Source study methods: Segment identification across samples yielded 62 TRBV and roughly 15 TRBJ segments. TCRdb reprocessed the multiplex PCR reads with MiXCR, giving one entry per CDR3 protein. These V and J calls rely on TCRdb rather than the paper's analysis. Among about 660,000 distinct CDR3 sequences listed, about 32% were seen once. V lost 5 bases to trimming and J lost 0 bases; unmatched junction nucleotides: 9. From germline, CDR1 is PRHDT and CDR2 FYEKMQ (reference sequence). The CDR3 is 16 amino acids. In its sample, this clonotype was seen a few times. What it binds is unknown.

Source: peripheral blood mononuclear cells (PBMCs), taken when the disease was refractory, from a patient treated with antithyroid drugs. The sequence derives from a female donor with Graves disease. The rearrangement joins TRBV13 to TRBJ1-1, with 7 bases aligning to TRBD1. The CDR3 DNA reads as TGTGCCAGCAGCCCCGGCCAGGGGGTCATGAACACTGAAGCTTTCTTT. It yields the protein CASSPGQGVMNTEAFF.